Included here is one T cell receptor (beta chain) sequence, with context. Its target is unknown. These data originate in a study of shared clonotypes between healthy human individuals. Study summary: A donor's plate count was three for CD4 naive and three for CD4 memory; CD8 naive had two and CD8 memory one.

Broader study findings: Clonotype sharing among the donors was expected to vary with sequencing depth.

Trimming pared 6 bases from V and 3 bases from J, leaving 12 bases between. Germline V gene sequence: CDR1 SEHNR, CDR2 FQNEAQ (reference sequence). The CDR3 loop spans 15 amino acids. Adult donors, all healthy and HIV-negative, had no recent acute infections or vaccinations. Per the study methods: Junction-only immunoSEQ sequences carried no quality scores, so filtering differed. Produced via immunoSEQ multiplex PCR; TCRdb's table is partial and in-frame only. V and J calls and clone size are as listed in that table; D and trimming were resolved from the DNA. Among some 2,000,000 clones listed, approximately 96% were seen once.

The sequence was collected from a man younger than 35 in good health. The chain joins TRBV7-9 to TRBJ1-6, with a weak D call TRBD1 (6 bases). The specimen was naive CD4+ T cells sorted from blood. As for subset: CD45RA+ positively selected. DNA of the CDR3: TGTGCCAGCAGTCAGGAGGGACACTATAATTCACCCCTCCACTTT. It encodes CASSQEGHYNSPLHF.